This passage covers 15 T cell receptor beta chains from one sample sequenced in a study of cytomegalovirus exposure and HLA in healthy donors. This PCR relied on a set of 60 Vbeta primers and 13 Jbeta primers. Clones were sequenced by immunoSEQ multiplex PCR, and TCRdb holds only the in-frame ones, with some missing. The table lists more than 150,000 clones, around 74% of them singletons, with approximately 1.5% in the top ten. Sample: PBMCs. The receptors originated from a girl between 5 and 17 years old in good health and CMV-seropositive.

V gene TRBV7-2 combines with J gene TRBJ2-3; 7 bases line up with TRBD2. The CDR3 covers 16 residues. The junction had 7 bases not matched to a gene; V was cut back by 2 bases and J by 2 bases. Germline V gene data show CDR1 as SGHTA and CDR2 as FQGNSA. The CDR3 protein is CASSLIAGVFTDTQYF. As DNA, the CDR3 is TGTGCCAGCAGCTTAATTGCGGGGGTATTCACAGATACGCAGTATTTT. The whole variable domain, remainder taken from reference TRBV7-2 and TRBJ2-3, is GAGVSQSPSNKVTEKGKDVELRCDPISGHTALYWYRQSLGQGLEFLIYFQGNSAPDKSGLPSDRFSAERTGGSVSTLTIQRTQQEDSAVYLCASSLIAGVFTDTQYFGPGTRLTVL.

The rearrangement uses TRBV15 and TRBJ2-7; 11 nucleotides agree with TRBD1. J was trimmed by 2 bases and V by 6 bases; bases with no gene match: 6. In germline, CDR1 is LNHNV, CDR2 YYDKDF (reference sequence). The CDR3 runs 15 residues. As DNA, the CDR3 is TGTGCCACCAGGGGTCAGGGACAGGGGGCCTACGAGCAGTACTTC. This codes for CATRGQGQGAYEQYF.

The V and J genes are TRBV7-2 and TRBJ2-7, with 8 bases that match TRBD2. Germline CDR1 SGHTA, CDR2 FQGNSA. The V gene end was trimmed by 5 bases and the J gene end by 4 bases; junction bases not matched to a gene: 13. This CDR3 contains 16 residues. The CDR3 nucleotides read TGTGCCAGCAGCCTTTCGCGGGGGGCCAAATATTACGAGCAGTACTTC. Amino acids: CASSLSRGAKYYEQYF.

The V and J genes are TRBV6-5 and TRBJ2-7, with 8 bases identical to TRBD1. CDR1 is MNHEY, CDR2 SVGAGI, per germline. V lost 6 bases to trimming and J lost 7 bases; unmatched junction nucleotides: 11. This CDR3 spans 14 amino acids. CDR3 loop: CASRFTRGRGEQYF. The CDR3 coding sequence is TGTGCCAGCAGGTTTACCAGGGGGCGCGGAGAGCAGTACTTC.

The chain is built from TRBV6-1 and TRBJ2-7; 16 bases agree with TRBD2. Per germline, CDR1 MNHNS and CDR2 SASEGT. J gave up 6 bases and V 2 bases, and 13 bases lay outside the gene matches. This CDR3 contains 19 residues. This CDR3 is CASSEQGLAGGPGLSEQYF. The CDR3 DNA follows: TGTGCCAGCAGTGAACAGGGACTAGCGGGGGGGCCGGGACTCTCCGAGCAGTACTTC.

The chain is built from TRBV27 and TRBJ2-5, with 11 bases identical to TRBD2. This CDR3 has 18 amino acids. V shed 3 bases and J 5 bases; nucleotides not matched to a gene: 14. Germline-derived CDR1 and CDR2 are MNHEY and SMNVEV (reference sequence). The CDR3 nucleotides read TGTGCCAGCAGTTTGGAACTAGCGGGGGCCTACCTGGGGGAGACCCAGTACTTC. Translating it yields CASSLELAGAYLGETQYF.

This chain uses TRBV9 with TRBJ2-3, with D possibly matching TRBD2 (7 bases). The germline gives CDR1 SGDLS, CDR2 YYNGEE. The length of the CDR3 is 13 residues. Trimming stripped 6 bases from V and 6 bases from J, with 14 bases between. CDR3 amino acids: CASNGGARDTQYF. The CDR3 DNA sequence: TGTGCCAGCAATGGGGGGGCAAGGGATACGCAGTATTTT.

This rearrangement joins TRBV2 to TRBJ2-7, with TRBD1 matching over 8 bases. Germline-derived CDR1 and CDR2 are SNHLY and FYNNEI. With 3 bases clipped from V and 5 bases from J, the junction kept 6 bases outside the gene matches. The CDR3 sequence is 14 residues long. CDR3: CASSDPGGFNEQYF. Here the CDR3 DNA reads TGTGCCAGCAGTGACCCAGGGGGCTTTAACGAGCAGTACTTC.

V usage is TRBV4-1 and J usage is TRBJ2-7, with TRBD1 matching over 10 bases. V gave up 1 base and J gave up 5 bases; unmatched junction bases: 14. Germline V gene data show CDR1 as MGHRA and CDR2 as YSYEKL. The CDR3 is 18 amino acids. This CDR3 is CASSQGLVRQGASDEQYF. CDR3 bases: TGCGCCAGCAGCCAAGGACTCGTTAGACAGGGGGCGTCGGACGAGCAGTACTTC.

V usage is TRBV7-2 and J usage is TRBJ2-7; 8 nucleotides agree with TRBD1. V lost 5 bases, J lost 3 bases, and 3 bases stayed unmatched. Germline V lookup: CDR1 SGHTA, CDR2 FQGNSA. CDR3 size: 13 residues. The CDR3, as DNA: TGTGCCAGCAGCCCGACAGGGGTCTACGAGCAGTACTTC. Its translation: CASSPTGVYEQYF.

The V and J genes are TRBV7-9 and TRBJ2-7; 9 positions match TRBD1. The CDR3 spans 14 residues. V was pared by 8 bases and J by 1 base, with 6 bases of the junction left unmatched. The germline V gene has CDR1 SEHNR and CDR2 FQNEAQ (reference sequence). CDR3 sequence reads: CASLSGTGSYEQYF. The CDR3 DNA follows: TGTGCCAGCCTATCGGGGACAGGGTCCTACGAGCAGTACTTC.

The count of this clone is one. The rearrangement joins TRBV5-1 to TRBJ2-5; TRBD1 agrees at 8 bases. The DNA end lines up better with TRBJ2-7; the J call may be wrong. The germline V gene has CDR1 SGHRS and CDR2 YFSETQ. This CDR3 contains 17 residues. The DNA of the CDR3 is TGCGCCAGCAGCTACCGCTCGGACAGGGTGAGAGCCTACGAGCAGTACTTC. It is translated as CASSYRSDRVRAYEQYF.

This clone has more than one count but fewer than ten. V is TRBV6-1 and J is TRBJ2-1; 12 bases align to TRBD1. This CDR3 comprises 16 residues. In germline, CDR1 is MNHNS, CDR2 SASEGT. V lost 3 bases to trimming and J lost 8 bases; unmatched junction nucleotides: 8. CDR3 DNA sequence: TGTGCCAGCAGTGAGTCTGCGGGACAGGGGGCGGATGAGCAGTTCTTC. Protein: CASSESAGQGADEQFF.

The rearrangement links TRBV4-2 to TRBJ2-3; no firm D call. V lost 1 base and J 4 bases, leaving 12 bases between the germline ends. The CDR3 sequence is 15 residues long. In germline, CDR1 is LGHNA, CDR2 YNFKEQ. CDR3 residues: CASSQGPSVPDTQYF. In nucleotides, the CDR3 is TGTGCCAGCAGCCAAGGTCCAAGCGTGCCAGATACGCAGTATTTT.

The chain employs TRBV7-2 and TRBJ2-7; D not resolved. This CDR3 has 11 residues. The germline gives CDR1 SGHTA, CDR2 FQGNSA. V lost 3 bases and J 7 bases, leaving 7 bases between the germline ends. The chain's CDR3 is CASSLRREQYF. The DNA for the CDR3 is TGTGCCAGCAGCTTGCGGCGGGAGCAGTACTTC. The full variable domain, completed using reference TRBV7-2 and TRBJ2-7, is GAGVSQSPSNKVTEKGKDVELRCDPISGHTALYWYRQSLGQGLEFLIYFQGNSAPDKSGLPSDRFSAERTGGSVSTLTIQRTQQEDSAVYLCASSLRREQYFGPGTRLTVT.